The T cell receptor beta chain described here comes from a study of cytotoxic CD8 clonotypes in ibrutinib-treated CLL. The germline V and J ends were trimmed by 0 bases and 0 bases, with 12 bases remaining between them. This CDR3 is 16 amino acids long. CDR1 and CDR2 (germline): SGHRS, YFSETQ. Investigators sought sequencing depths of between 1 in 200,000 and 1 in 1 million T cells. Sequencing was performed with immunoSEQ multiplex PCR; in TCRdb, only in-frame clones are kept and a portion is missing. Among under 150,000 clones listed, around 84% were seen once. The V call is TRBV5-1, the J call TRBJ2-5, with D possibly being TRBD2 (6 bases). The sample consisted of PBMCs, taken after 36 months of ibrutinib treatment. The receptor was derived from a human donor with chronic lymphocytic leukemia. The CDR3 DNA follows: TGCGCCAGCAGCTTGGGTGCTAGCGTGAACCAAGAGACCCAGTACTTC. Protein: CASSLGASVNQETQYF. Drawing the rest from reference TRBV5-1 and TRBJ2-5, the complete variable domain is KAGVTQTPRYLIKTRGQQVTLSCSPISGHRSVSWYQQTPGQGLQFLFEYFSETQRNKGNFPGRFSGRQFSNSRSEMNVSTLELGDSALYLCASSLGASVNQETQYFGPGTRLLVL.